The 27 T cell receptor beta chains presented below share a single source sample, sequenced in a study of blood T cell repertoires in COVID-19 (dated by TCRdb to about 2020). The library was prepared using the immunoSEQ multiplex PCR assay. TCRdb re-hosts the immuneACCESS table, in-frame sequences only. Its copies lack some clones; in the studies checked, an unresolved V gene accounts for under half of them, and the cause for the rest is not known. The sample yields about 260,000 clones; 75% to 90% were counted once. The ten top clones hold around 1% of the sample. Sequencing was done on a sample of PBMCs or T cells enriched from blood (not recorded which). These receptors all stem from a man aged 45-60 years who had been exposed to COVID-19.

The chain has TRBV27 and TRBJ1-5; D is undetermined. The germline V gene encodes CDR1 MNHEY and CDR2 SMNVEV (reference sequence). V was clipped by 4 bases and J by 6 bases, with 13 bases between them. The length of the CDR3 is 14 residues. CDR3 region: CASSSRGSPQPQHF. The CDR3 nucleotides read TGTGCCAGCAGTTCTCGAGGTTCCCCTCAGCCCCAGCATTTT.

This chain uses TRBV5-1 with TRBJ2-2, with 8 nucleotides matching TRBD2. The CDR3 runs to 15 residues. The junction had 3 bases not matched to a gene; V was cut back by 4 bases and J by 1 base. Germline loops: CDR1 SGHRS, CDR2 YFSETQ. CDR3 bases: TGCGCCAGCAGCATGGGACTAGTGAACACCGGGGAGCTGTTTTTT. As protein: CASSMGLVNTGELFF.

This clone came up once. This sequence joins TRBV28 and TRBJ2-7; maybe TRBD2 (6 bases). Trimming left V 2 bases short and J 6 bases short, with 11 bases between. The CDR3 is 13 residues long. Germline V CDR1 and CDR2: MDHEN, SYDVKM. The CDR3 nucleotides read TGTGCCAGCAGTTTAGGGGGAGGCCTCGAGCAGTACGTC. It specifies CASSLGGGLEQYV.

This chain connects TRBV7-8 to TRBJ2-7; 7 bases fit TRBD2. Per the germline V gene, CDR1 is SGHVS and CDR2 is FQNEAQ. Trimming cost V 1 base and J 1 base; bases outside gene matches: 7. CDR3 length: 16 residues. CDR3 sequence (DNA): TGTGCCAGCAGCTTAGGGGCGGGAGTTGGGTCCTACGAGCAGTACGTC. This sequence encodes CASSLGAGVGSYEQYV.

The sample holds one count of this clone. This chain's CDR3 is CASRARAGVAKNIQYF. The CDR3 nucleotides are TGTGCCAGTAGGGCCAGGGCGGGAGTAGCCAAAAACATTCAGTACTTC. The genes are TRBV19 and TRBJ2-4; 7 positions match TRBD2. The CDR3 is 16 amino acids. V was pared by 6 bases and J by 0 bases, with 8 bases of the junction left unmatched. Germline V lookup: CDR1 LNHDA, CDR2 SQIVND (reference sequence).

The chain couples TRBV15 to TRBJ1-1; 9 bases agree with TRBD1. CDR3 length: 13 residues. Trimming removed 4 bases from V and 5 bases from J; junction bases left unmatched: 2. CDR1 and CDR2 from the germline V gene are LNHNV and YYDKDF (reference sequence). CDR3 DNA sequence: TGTGCCACCAGCAAGGACAGGGGAACTGAAGCTTTCTTT. Amino acids: CATSKDRGTEAFF.

This chain joins TRBV30 and TRBJ2-3; a possible D gene is TRBD2 (5 bases). Trimming shortened V by 4 bases and J by 0 bases, and 11 bases separated the two germline ends. This CDR3 has 14 amino acids. Germline CDR1 reads GTSNPN; CDR2 reads SVGIG (reference sequence). CDR3 coding DNA: TGTGCCTGGAAACCTAGCCCTAGCACAGATACGCAGTATTTT. It is translated as CAWKPSPSTDTQYF. The entire variable domain, with the rest obtained from reference TRBV30 and TRBJ2-3, is as follows: SQTIHQWPATLVQPVGSPLSLECTVEGTSNPNLYWYRQAAGRGLQLLFYSVGIGQISSEVPQNLSASRPQDRQFILSSKKLLLSDSGFYLCAWKPSPSTDTQYFGPGTRLTVL.

Only one count was recorded for this clone. This chain uses TRBV28 with TRBJ1-5; TRBD1 matches at 7 bases. The V gene end was trimmed by 4 bases and the J gene end by 9 bases; junction bases not matched to a gene: 6. Germline V CDR1 and CDR2: MDHEN, SYDVKM. This CDR3 contains 13 residues. The CDR3 nucleotides are TGTGCCAGCAGTTCGACAGGGATTCGGCCCCAGCATTTT. Its translation: CASSSTGIRPQHF.

This clone was recorded once. The chain recombines TRBV18 with TRBJ2-7; TRBD2 matches at 11 bases. The length of the CDR3 is 14 residues. V lost 2 bases, J lost 6 bases, and 3 bases stayed unmatched. CDR1 is KGHSH and CDR2 is LQKENI in the germline V gene. This CDR3 reads CASSPSLAGVEQYV. CDR3 DNA sequence: TGTGCCAGCTCACCATCACTAGCGGGAGTCGAGCAGTACGTC.

The V and J genes are TRBV2 and TRBJ2-7; TRBD2 matches at 9 bases. V lost 6 bases and J lost 4; bases outside the gene matches: 4. The germline CDR1 and CDR2 sequences are SNHLY and FYNNEI. The CDR3 is 13 residues long. DNA for the CDR3: TGTGCCAGCAGAGGACTAGCGCATTACGAGCAGTACGTC. It codes for CASRGLAHYEQYV.

This chain joins TRBV28 and TRBJ2-2; possibly TRBD1 for D (6 bases). The CDR3 totals 18 residues. Trimming stripped 3 bases from V and 2 bases from J, with 19 bases between. Looked up from germline, CDR1 is MDHEN and CDR2 is SYDVKM. CDR3 protein: CASSFGGPHSANTGELFF. The CDR3 DNA reads TGTGCCAGCAGTTTTGGGGGCCCGCATTCGGCAAACACCGGGGAGCTGTTTTTT.

The rearrangement joins TRBV5-6 to TRBJ1-2; D is unresolved. Germline V lookup: CDR1 SGHDT, CDR2 YYEEEE. Trimming cost V 1 base and J 5 bases, with 9 bases left between them. CDR3 length: 13 amino acids. The CDR3 loop is CASSLTPSYGYTF. The CDR3 DNA sequence: TGTGCCAGCAGCTTGACCCCCAGTTATGGCTACACCTTC.

CDR3 region: CATSRGRVGTTNEKLFF. CDR3 nucleotide sequence: TGTGCCACCAGCAGAGGCAGGGTTGGGACAACTAATGAAAAACTGTTTTTT. The V call is TRBV15, the J call TRBJ1-4; D is perhaps TRBD1 (5 bases). CDR1 and CDR2 (germline): LNHNV, YYDKDF (reference sequence). The CDR3 totals 17 residues. The V end lost 1 base, the J end lost 0 bases, and 12 bases lay between the germline ends.

The genes are TRBV9 and TRBJ1-2, with TRBD1 matching over 8 bases. From germline, CDR1 is SGDLS and CDR2 YYNGEE. V trimming: 3 bases; J trimming: 4 bases; junction bases outside the gene matches: 8. The length of the CDR3 is 15 residues. CDR3: CASSEGTGTIYGYTF. The CDR3, as DNA: TGTGCCAGCAGCGAGGGGACAGGCACTATCTATGGCTACACCTTC.

J is TRBJ1-1 and V is TRBV20-1; 7 positions agree with TRBD1. The CDR3 consists of 16 residues. V lost 3 bases to trimming and J lost 0 bases; unmatched junction nucleotides: 10. Germline V gene data show CDR1 as DFQATT and CDR2 as SNEGSKA (reference sequence). The CDR3 protein is CSASEGGTDMNTEAFF. The CDR3 DNA is TGCAGTGCTAGTGAGGGTGGGACAGATATGAACACTGAAGCTTTCTTT.

CDR3 in DNA: TGTGCCAGCAGAGGGGCCGCAGGGGGGACTTCTGAAGCTTTCTTT. Translating it yields CASRGAAGGTSEAFF. The chain employs TRBV28 and TRBJ1-1; 7 positions agree with TRBD1. The CDR3 runs to 15 residues. Per the germline V gene, CDR1 is MDHEN and CDR2 is SYDVKM. J gave up 6 bases and V 6 bases, and 13 bases lay outside the gene matches.

This chain links TRBV7-9 with TRBJ1-2, with D possibly TRBD1 on 6 matching bases. CDR3 length: 15 residues. V was trimmed by 0 bases and J by 7 bases, leaving 15 bases between them. CDR1 and CDR2 from the germline V gene are SEHNR and FQNEAQ (reference sequence). Written as DNA, the CDR3 is TGTGCCAGCAGCTTAGCGGCAGGGGTCCGCGGTGGCTACACCTTC. Translation gives CASSLAAGVRGGYTF.

This chain links TRBV10-2 with TRBJ2-7, with 7 bases that match TRBD2. Germline CDR1 WSHSY, CDR2 SAAADI. This CDR3 has 14 residues. With 5 bases clipped from V and 7 bases from J, the junction kept 11 bases outside the gene matches. CDR3 amino acids: CASSPSSGEGEQYF. The CDR3 DNA follows: TGCGCCAGCAGTCCTTCTAGCGGCGAGGGGGAGCAGTACTTC.

The chain combines TRBV6-5 with TRBJ2-5, with 7 nucleotides matching TRBD2. The CDR3 covers 14 residues. V was clipped by 10 bases and J by 2 bases; unmatched bases: 10. CDR1 MNHEY and CDR2 SVGAGI come from the germline V gene. The CDR3 DNA sequence: TGTGCCACCCAATTCTCCGGGGGGCAAGAGACCCAGTACTTC. Its protein product is CATQFSGGQETQYF.

The V call is TRBV19, the J call TRBJ1-2; 7 nucleotides match TRBD1. V lost 4 bases and J lost 3; bases outside the gene matches: 8. Germline lookup yields CDR1 LNHDA and CDR2 SQIVND (reference sequence). The CDR3 totals 15 residues. The DNA of the CDR3 is TGTGCCAGTAGTACGTTCGACAGGGATGACTATGGCTACACCTTC. Amino acid sequence: CASSTFDRDDYGYTF.

The rearrangement joins TRBV11-3 to TRBJ2-7; 10 bases agree with TRBD2. Germline loops: CDR1 SGHNT, CDR2 YENEEA. The V gene end was trimmed by 5 bases and the J gene end by 5 bases; junction bases not matched to a gene: 6. The CDR3 has 14 residues. The CDR3 spells CASSNPSGSHEQYV. CDR3 DNA: TGTGCCAGCAGCAACCCTAGCGGGAGCCACGAGCAGTACGTC.

In this sample, this clone turned up once. V gene TRBV7-3 combines with J gene TRBJ2-1, with TRBD2 as a possible D gene (6 bases). From germline, CDR1 is SGHTA and CDR2 FQGTGA. Trimming took off 6 bases at V and 7 bases at J, with 19 bases between the two ends. The CDR3 has 15 amino acids. The CDR3 region is CASRSGTYTGNEQFF. In DNA form, the CDR3 reads TGTGCCAGCAGATCGGGGACTTATACAGGAAATGAGCAGTTCTTC.

Points on this clone: Other DNA sequences in this sample translate to the same CDR3. The CDR3 protein is CASSVGGANTEAFF. CDR3 coding DNA: TGTGCCAGCAGCGTAGGCGGGGCGAACACTGAAGCTTTCTTT. This rearrangement joins TRBV9 to TRBJ1-1; tentative D call: TRBD1 (5 bases). V dropped 0 bases and J dropped 1 base, with 7 bases sitting between them. The CDR3 extends over 14 amino acids. Germline-derived CDR1 and CDR2 are SGDLS and YYNGEE.

The rearrangement links TRBV5-1 to TRBJ2-5; the match to TRBD2 covers 7 bases. J was trimmed by 1 base and V by 6 bases; bases with no gene match: 9. Germline values: CDR1 SGHRS, CDR2 YFSETQ. The CDR3 has 15 amino acids. The CDR3 protein is CASKGSGRTQETQYF. In DNA, the CDR3 is TGCGCCAGCAAGGGTAGCGGGCGAACCCAAGAGACCCAGTACTTC.

The rearrangement joins TRBV9 to TRBJ2-7; possible D gene TRBD2, 6 bases. CDR1 SGDLS and CDR2 YYNGEE come from the germline V gene. V was trimmed by 4 bases and J by 3 bases, leaving 14 bases between them. This CDR3 contains 14 residues. CDR3 in DNA: TGTGCCAGCAGCTACTCGGTGGGAGGCTACGAGCAGTACTTC. Protein product: CASSYSVGGYEQYF.

The chain recombines TRBV11-3 with TRBJ2-2; perhaps TRBD2 as D (5 bases). Germline assignment: CDR1 SGHNT and CDR2 YENEEA. The germline V and J ends were trimmed by 0 bases and 5 bases, with 16 bases remaining between them. The CDR3 extends over 17 amino acids. The CDR3 region has the DNA TGTGCCAGCAGCTTAGATCGGTGGGAGACACAAACCGGGGAGCTGTTTTTT. Protein sequence: CASSLDRWETQTGELFF.

This clone occurred a few times. The V call is TRBV1, the J call TRBJ1-6; whether TRBD1, the table's D call, matches the DNA was not checked. TRBV1 is labeled a pseudogene. CDR3 length: 16 amino acids. The CDR3 reads CTSSQLSQGRNSPLHF. The CDR3 nucleotides are TGCACCAGCAGCCAACTCTCTCAGGGTCGTAATTCACCCCTCCACTTT.